This record covers a single T cell receptor beta chain. Sequenced by immunoSEQ multiplex PCR; TCRdb stores in-frame clones only, minus some. The table lists approximately 230,000 clones, about 91% of them singletons, with 6.3% in the top ten. This record belongs to a study of blood T cell repertoires in COVID-19. Background on the study: The samples span acute and convalescent COVID-19 from the United States, Italy and Spain.

Germline CDR1 SGHVS, CDR2 FQNEAQ. The CDR3 runs 17 residues. Unmatched junction bases numbered 11, after V lost 3 bases and J lost 0 bases. Sequenced material: peripheral blood. The V and J genes are TRBV7-8 and TRBJ2-7; TRBD2 matches 7 bases. The clonotype originates from a woman aged 25 to 45 with COVID-19, enrolled during active disease. The CDR3 bases are TGTGCCAGCAGCTTCATACCCCTAGCGGTTAGCTCCTACGAGCAGTACTTC. It is translated as CASSFIPLAVSSYEQYF. Combining the CDR3 with reference TRBV7-8 and TRBJ2-7 gives the whole variable domain GAGVSQSPRYKVAKRGQDVALRCDPISGHVSLFWYQQALGQGPEFLTYFQNEAQLDKSGLPSDRFFAERPEGSVSTLKIQRTQQEDSAVYLCASSFIPLAVSSYEQYFGPGTRLTVT.